This TCR beta chain was sequenced during a study of graft-versus-host responses after intestinal transplantation. Turning to the study itself: All recipients got anti-thymocyte globulin induction, then tacrolimus and steroids for about 3 years.

V was clipped by 0 bases and J by 0 bases; unmatched bases: 5. CDR3 length: 17 residues. Germline V gives CDR1 LNHDA, CDR2 SQIVND (reference sequence). Findings of the study overall: Investigators detected GvH clones in recipient marrow, with some emerging earlier in ileum or blood.

Here immunoSEQ multiplex PCR was the method, and the copy in TCRdb shows in-frame clones only, minus some. The sample records around 9,500 clones, roughly 88% being singletons. Of note for this clone: Its antigen is unknown.

This receptor was identified in a human patient who received an intestinal transplant, so some T cells may come from the graft donor. J is TRBJ2-7 and V is TRBV19, with TRBD2 identical over 10 bases. This specimen was PBMCs, taken more than 230 days after intestinal transplant. In nucleotides, the CDR3 is TGTGCCAGTAGTATAGATCTCGCTAGCGGGAGCTCCTACGAGCAGTACTTC. Protein sequence: CASSIDLASGSSYEQYF.